This TCR beta chain was profiled in a study of beta chain features in type 1 diabetes. By way of CD45RO/CCR7/CD25/CD127/CD95/CD27, the CD4+ regulatory, stem cell-like memory, central memory and naive cells were sorted. V was pared by 2 bases and J by 1 base, with 2 bases of the junction left unmatched. CDR1 is SGHRS, CDR2 YFSETQ, per germline. This CDR3 contains 15 residues. Every isolated RNA sample was fully reverse transcribed, so sequencing captured expressed TCRB transcripts. An average roughly 3.6 million reads came from naive, central memory and regulatory T cell samples. Using immunoSEQ multiplex PCR, the repertoire was profiled, and TCRdb retains in-frame clones only, with some absent. Counted here are around 450,000 clones, 11% occurring once; the ten biggest clones make up approximately 0.045%.

The sequenced material came from naive CD4+ T cells from blood. This chain links TRBV5-1 with TRBJ2-1; 8 bases agree with TRBD1. This TCR derives from a woman younger than 30 in good health. CDR3 coding DNA: TGCGCCAGCAGCTTCCGACAGGGGTCCTACAATGAGCAGTTCTTC. Protein product: CASSFRQGSYNEQFF.